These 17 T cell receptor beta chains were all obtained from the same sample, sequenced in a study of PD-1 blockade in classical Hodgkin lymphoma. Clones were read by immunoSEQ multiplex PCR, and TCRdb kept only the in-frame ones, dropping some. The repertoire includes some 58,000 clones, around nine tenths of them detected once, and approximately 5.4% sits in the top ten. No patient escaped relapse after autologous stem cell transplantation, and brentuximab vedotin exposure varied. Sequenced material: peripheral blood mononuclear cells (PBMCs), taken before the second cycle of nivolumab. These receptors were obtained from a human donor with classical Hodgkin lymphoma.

This CDR3 reads CASSWSREETQYF. The CDR3, as DNA: TGTGCCAGCAGCTGGAGTCGGGAGGAGACCCAGTACTTC. The V and J genes are TRBV7-9 and TRBJ2-5, with D tentatively TRBD2 (6 bases). Germline V gene lookup returns CDR1 SEHNR and CDR2 FQNEAQ (reference sequence). CDR3 length equals 13 residues. Trimming cost V 4 bases and J 5 bases, with 11 bases left between them.

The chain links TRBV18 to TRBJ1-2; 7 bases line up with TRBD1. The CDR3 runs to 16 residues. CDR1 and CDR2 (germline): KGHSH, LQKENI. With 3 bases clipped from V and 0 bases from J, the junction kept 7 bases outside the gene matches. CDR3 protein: CASSPLGQTTNYGYTF. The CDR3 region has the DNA TGTGCCAGCTCACCCCTGGGACAGACTACTAACTATGGCTACACCTTC.

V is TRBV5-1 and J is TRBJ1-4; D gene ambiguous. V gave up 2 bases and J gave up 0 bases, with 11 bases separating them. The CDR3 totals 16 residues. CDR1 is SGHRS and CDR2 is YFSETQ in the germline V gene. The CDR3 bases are TGCGCCAGCAGCTTACCAGACGGCCCAACTAATGAAAAACTGTTTTTT. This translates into CASSLPDGPTNEKLFF.

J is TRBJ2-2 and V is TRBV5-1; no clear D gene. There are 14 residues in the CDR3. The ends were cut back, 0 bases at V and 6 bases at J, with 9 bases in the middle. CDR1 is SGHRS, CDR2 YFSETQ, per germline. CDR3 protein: CASSLDRFPGELFF. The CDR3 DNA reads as TGCGCCAGCAGCTTGGACAGATTCCCCGGGGAGCTGTTTTTT.

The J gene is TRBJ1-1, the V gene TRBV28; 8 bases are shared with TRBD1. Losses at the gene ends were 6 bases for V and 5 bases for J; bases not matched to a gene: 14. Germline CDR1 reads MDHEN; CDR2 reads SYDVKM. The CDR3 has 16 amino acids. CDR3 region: CASREQGGSRRTEAFF. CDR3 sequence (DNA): TGTGCCAGCAGAGAACAGGGGGGATCGAGGAGGACTGAAGCTTTCTTT.

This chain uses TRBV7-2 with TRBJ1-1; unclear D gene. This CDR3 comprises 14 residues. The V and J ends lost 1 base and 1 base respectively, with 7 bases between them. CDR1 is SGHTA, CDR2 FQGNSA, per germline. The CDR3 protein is CASSLDSGNTEAFF. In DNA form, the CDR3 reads TGTGCCAGCAGCTTAGATTCAGGGAACACTGAAGCTTTCTTT.

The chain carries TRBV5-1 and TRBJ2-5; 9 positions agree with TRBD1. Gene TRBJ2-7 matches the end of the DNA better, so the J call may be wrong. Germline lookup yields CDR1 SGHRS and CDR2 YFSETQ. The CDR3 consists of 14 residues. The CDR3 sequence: CASSSGTGFYEQYF. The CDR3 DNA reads TGCGCCAGCAGCTCCGGGACAGGGTTCTACGAGCAGTACTTC.

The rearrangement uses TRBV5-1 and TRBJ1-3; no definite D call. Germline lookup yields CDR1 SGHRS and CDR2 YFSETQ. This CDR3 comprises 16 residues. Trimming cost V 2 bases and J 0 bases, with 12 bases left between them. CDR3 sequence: CASSFGRMSSGNTIYF. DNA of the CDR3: TGCGCCAGCAGCTTCGGACGGATGAGCTCTGGAAACACCATATATTTT. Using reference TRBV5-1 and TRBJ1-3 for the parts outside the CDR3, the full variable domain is KAGVTQTPRYLIKTRGQQVTLSCSPISGHRSVSWYQQTPGQGLQFLFEYFSETQRNKGNFPGRFSGRQFSNSRSEMNVSTLELGDSALYLCASSFGRMSSGNTIYFGEGSWLTVV.

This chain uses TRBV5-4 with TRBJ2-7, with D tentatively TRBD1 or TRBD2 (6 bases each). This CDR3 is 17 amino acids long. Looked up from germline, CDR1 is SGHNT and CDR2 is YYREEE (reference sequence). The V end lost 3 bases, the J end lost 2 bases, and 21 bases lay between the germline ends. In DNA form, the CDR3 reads TGTGCCAGCAGCTCGCGGAGGGGGGCGACCTCTACCTACGAGCAGTACTTC. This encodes CASSSRRGATSTYEQYF.

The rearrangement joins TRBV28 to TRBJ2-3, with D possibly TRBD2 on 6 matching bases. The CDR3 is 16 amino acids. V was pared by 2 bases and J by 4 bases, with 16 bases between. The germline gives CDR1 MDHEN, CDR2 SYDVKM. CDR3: CASSLPELGRSDTQYF. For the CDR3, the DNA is TGTGCCAGCAGTTTACCGGAGTTAGGGAGGTCAGATACGCAGTATTTT.

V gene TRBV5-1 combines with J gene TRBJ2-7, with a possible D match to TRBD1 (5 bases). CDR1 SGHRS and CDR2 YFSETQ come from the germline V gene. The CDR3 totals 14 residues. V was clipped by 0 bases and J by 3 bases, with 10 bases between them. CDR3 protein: CASSLVQGNYEQYF. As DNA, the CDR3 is TGCGCCAGCAGCTTGGTGCAGGGTAACTACGAGCAGTACTTC. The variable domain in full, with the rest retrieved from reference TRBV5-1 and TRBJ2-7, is KAGVTQTPRYLIKTRGQQVTLSCSPISGHRSVSWYQQTPGQGLQFLFEYFSETQRNKGNFPGRFSGRQFSNSRSEMNVSTLELGDSALYLCASSLVQGNYEQYFGPGTRLTVT.

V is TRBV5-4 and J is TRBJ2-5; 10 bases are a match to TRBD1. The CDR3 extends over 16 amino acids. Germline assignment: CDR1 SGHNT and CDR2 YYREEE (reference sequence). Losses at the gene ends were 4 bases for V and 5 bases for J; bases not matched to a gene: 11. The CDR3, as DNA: TGTGCCAGCAGCCCCCAGGGGACAGGGGTCTCTGAGACCCAGTACTTC. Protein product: CASSPQGTGVSETQYF.

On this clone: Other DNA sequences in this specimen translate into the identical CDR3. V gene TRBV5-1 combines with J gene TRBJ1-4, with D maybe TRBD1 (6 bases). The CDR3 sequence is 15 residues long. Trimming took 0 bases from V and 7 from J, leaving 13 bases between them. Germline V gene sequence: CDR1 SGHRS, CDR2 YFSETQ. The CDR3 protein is CASSLGRGGGEKLFF. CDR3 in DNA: TGCGCCAGCAGCTTGGGCCGCGGGGGCGGTGAAAAACTGTTTTTT.

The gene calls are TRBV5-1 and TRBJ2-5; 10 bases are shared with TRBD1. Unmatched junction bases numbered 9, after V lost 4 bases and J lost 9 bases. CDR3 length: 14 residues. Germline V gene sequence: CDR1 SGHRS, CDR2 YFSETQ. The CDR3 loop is CASSTTGGGRAQYF. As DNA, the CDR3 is TGCGCCAGCAGCACGACAGGGGGCGGAAGGGCCCAGTACTTC.

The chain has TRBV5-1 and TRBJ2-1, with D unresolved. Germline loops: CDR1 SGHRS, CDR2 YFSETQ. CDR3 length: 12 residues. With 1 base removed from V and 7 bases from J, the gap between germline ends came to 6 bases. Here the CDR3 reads CASSLYGNEQFF. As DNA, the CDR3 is TGCGCCAGCAGCTTGTATGGTAATGAGCAGTTCTTC. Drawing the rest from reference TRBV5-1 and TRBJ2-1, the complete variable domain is KAGVTQTPRYLIKTRGQQVTLSCSPISGHRSVSWYQQTPGQGLQFLFEYFSETQRNKGNFPGRFSGRQFSNSRSEMNVSTLELGDSALYLCASSLYGNEQFFGPGTRLTVL.

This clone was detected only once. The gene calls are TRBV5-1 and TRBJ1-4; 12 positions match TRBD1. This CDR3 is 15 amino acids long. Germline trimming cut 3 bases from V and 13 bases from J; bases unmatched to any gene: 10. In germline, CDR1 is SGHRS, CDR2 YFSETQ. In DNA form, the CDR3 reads TGCGCCAGCAGCTCTTTAGGGACAGGGGGCCAGCGACTGTTTTTT. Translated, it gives CASSSLGTGGQRLFF.

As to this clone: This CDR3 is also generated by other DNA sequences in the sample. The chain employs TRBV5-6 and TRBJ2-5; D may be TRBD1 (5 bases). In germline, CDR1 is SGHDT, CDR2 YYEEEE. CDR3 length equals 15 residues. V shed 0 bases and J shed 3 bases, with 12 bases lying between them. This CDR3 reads CASSLARQGKETQYF. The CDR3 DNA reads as TGTGCCAGCAGCTTGGCAAGGCAGGGAAAAGAGACCCAGTACTTC.